This TCR beta chain is from a study of beta chain features in type 1 diabetes. Study details: No patient-donor differences in age, gender, total cells or subset yield. There were some 100,000,000 sorted cells examined across all samples.

Isolated RNA was reverse transcribed in full, so expressed TCRB transcripts were sequenced. Repertoires were generated with immunoSEQ multiplex PCR, while TCRdb's copy carries only in-frame clones and drops some. This sample has some 370,000 clones, with 8% to 10% found just once. The authors took one heparinised blood draw, averaging approximately 110 mL, from each donor. About this clone: Its specificity is unknown.

Study results and limitations: Among patients with Type 1 diabetes, TCRB CDR3s were moderately but significantly shorter in every one of the four CD4+ subsets.

V lost 4 bases to trimming and J lost 6 bases, with 16 bases between them. Germline V gene data show CDR1 as SGHDT and CDR2 as YYEEEE. The CDR3 spans 15 residues. The rearrangement joins TRBV5-6 to TRBJ2-2; weak D call: TRBD2 (5 bases). The material sequenced was central memory CD4+ T cells from blood. The source is a man aged 30 to 45 with type 1 diabetes. The CDR3 region has the DNA TGTGCCAGCAGCCCCATAGGGAGACCCGCCGGGGAGCTGTTTTTT. Its translation: CASSPIGRPAGELFF.